These 19 T cell receptor beta chains came from one sample sequenced in a study of blood T cells in healthy people across ages. It was with a sample-barcoded 5' primer and a J-beta primer mix that a second PCR of roughly 6 to 12 cycles was run. TCRdb re-derived calls from the 5' RACE reads in MiXCR, one entry per CDR3 protein. The data hold about 320,000 distinct CDR3 sequences, with roughly a quarter observed a single time. The sequenced sample was blood. These TCRs come from a woman in her 70s in good health.

This CDR3 reads CASSWYQETQYF. The CDR3 region has the DNA TGTGCCAGCAGTTGGTACCAAGAGACCCAGTACTTC. The rearrangement joins TRBV6-2 or TRBV6-3 to TRBJ2-5; no firm D call. Germline V gives CDR1 MNHEY, CDR2 SVGEGT. The CDR3 is made up of 12 amino acids. The ends were cut back, 4 bases at V and 0 bases at J, with 3 bases in the middle.

The genes are TRBV5-1 and TRBJ2-3; TRBD2 matches 14 bases. Germline CDR1 reads SGHRS; CDR2 reads YFSETQ. The CDR3 sequence is 15 residues long. Losses at the gene ends were 5 bases for V and 6 bases for J; bases not matched to a gene: 5. Here the CDR3 DNA reads TGCGCCAGCAGAACGGGACTAGCGGGAGAGGATACGCAGTATTTT. This encodes CASRTGLAGEDTQYF.

The V and J genes are TRBV27 and TRBJ2-1, with a possible D match to TRBD2 (5 bases). CDR3 length: 14 amino acids. Per germline, CDR1 MNHEY and CDR2 SMNVEV (reference sequence). V lost 3 bases to trimming and J lost 3 bases, with 9 bases between them. The CDR3 loop reads CASSFEGHYNEQFF. The CDR3 bases are TGTGCCAGCAGTTTTGAGGGCCACTACAATGAGCAGTTCTTC.

J is TRBJ2-1 and V is TRBV29-1; 12 bases match TRBD2. CDR1 is SQVTM and CDR2 is ANQGSEA in the germline V gene. V lost 7 bases, J lost 10 bases, and 11 bases stayed unmatched. This CDR3 spans 14 amino acids. CDR3 nucleotide sequence: TGCAGCGCCGGGTCTACTAGCGGGGGGTGGGAGCAGTTCTTC. Protein product: CSAGSTSGGWEQFF.

This clonotype came up a few times. The V and J genes are TRBV11-2 and TRBJ2-1; D gene uncertain. The germline V gene has CDR1 SGHAT and CDR2 FQNNGV. The ends were cut back, 5 bases at V and 9 bases at J, with 11 bases in the middle. The CDR3 covers 12 residues. The CDR3 DNA sequence: TGTGCCAGCAGCATCGTACTAATTGAGCAGTTCTTC. Its protein product is CASSIVLIEQFF.

This clonotype has more than one count but fewer than ten. V is TRBV14 and J is TRBJ2-3; D ambiguous. V lost 0 bases to trimming and J lost 5 bases, with 12 bases between them. Germline V gene data show CDR1 as SGHDN and CDR2 as FVKESK. The CDR3 is 15 residues long. The CDR3 nucleotides read TGTGCCAGCAGCCAAGATTTGAAGGGTAGAGATACGCAGTATTTT. Amino acid sequence: CASSQDLKGRDTQYF.

V is TRBV20-1 and J is TRBJ2-3; no definite D call. With 8 bases removed from V and 1 base from J, the gap between germline ends came to 13 bases. Germline CDR1 DFQATT, CDR2 SNEGSKA (reference sequence). The CDR3 covers 13 residues. The CDR3 DNA sequence: TGCAGTCCAAGGTCCAGCGGCACAGATACGCAGTATTTT. Translation: CSPRSSGTDTQYF.

CDR3 in amino acids: CASSDIGTGGNEQFF. CDR3 DNA sequence: TGTGCCAGCAGTGACATTGGGACAGGGGGGAATGAGCAGTTCTTC. The V call is TRBV25-1, the J call TRBJ2-1; TRBD1 aligns across 11 bases. CDR3 length: 15 amino acids. Germline CDR1 reads MGHDK; CDR2 reads SYGVNS. After removal of 3 bases from V and 7 bases from J, the junction contained 5 bases not matched to a gene.

This clonotype occurred a few times. The chain combines TRBV19 with TRBJ2-3; 8 bases are a match to TRBD2. This CDR3 comprises 17 residues. Germline assignment: CDR1 LNHDA and CDR2 SQIVND (reference sequence). The J segment lost 1 base and the V segment lost 0 bases, leaving 6 bases of the junction unmatched. This CDR3 reads CASSIDASGRGTDTQYF. The CDR3 DNA reads as TGTGCCAGTAGTATAGATGCAAGCGGGAGAGGCACAGATACGCAGTATTTT.

This clonotype has a handful of counts. Since the CDR3 does not end with the conserved phenylalanine or tryptophan, this likely comes from a read error. This chain links TRBV27 with TRBJ2-7; D gene unclear. The J call could be wrong; TRBJ2-1 is a better fit for the DNA end. CDR3 size: 15 residues. In germline, CDR1 is MNHEY, CDR2 SMNVEV (reference sequence). The CDR3: CTSRIGTVQRNEQFL. The CDR3 DNA reads TGTACCAGCAGAATAGGAACCGTACAGAGGAATGAGCAGTTCCTC.

The rearrangement links TRBV5-1 to TRBJ2-7; 11 nucleotides align to TRBD2. CDR1 SGHRS and CDR2 YFSETQ come from the germline V gene. V was pared by 4 bases and J by 3 bases, with 9 bases of the junction left unmatched. The CDR3 length is 16 residues. The CDR3 loop reads CASSPSTSGGYYEQYF. The CDR3 DNA follows: TGCGCCAGCAGCCCATCAACTAGCGGGGGTTACTACGAGCAGTACTTC.

There are many counts of this clonotype. This chain joins TRBV28 and TRBJ2-5; the D gene is possibly TRBD1 (8 bases). Trimming took off 5 bases at V and 4 bases at J, with 17 bases between the two ends. The CDR3 covers 15 residues. CDR1 MDHEN and CDR2 SYDVKM come from the germline V gene. CDR3 nucleotide sequence: TGTGCCAGCAGTACATTACAGGGGGAGGGAGAGACCCAGTACTTC. Residues: CASSTLQGEGETQYF.

V usage is TRBV7-9 and J usage is TRBJ2-1; D tentatively fits TRBD1 or TRBD2 (5 bases each). Per the germline V gene, CDR1 is SEHNR and CDR2 is FQNEAQ (reference sequence). The CDR3 has 14 residues. The germline V and J ends were trimmed by 5 bases and 4 bases, with 12 bases remaining between them. DNA of the CDR3: TGTGCCAGCAGCCCCCCATGGGGGTACAATGAGCAGTTCTTC. Its translation: CASSPPWGYNEQFF. Using reference TRBV7-9 and TRBJ2-1 for the parts outside the CDR3, the full variable domain is DTGVSQNPRHKITKRGQNVTFRCDPISEHNRLYWYRQTLGQGPEFLTYFQNEAQLEKSRLLSDRFSAERPKGSFSTLEIQRTEQGDSAMYLCASSPPWGYNEQFFGPGTRLTVL.

The rearrangement joins TRBV12-3 or TRBV12-4 to TRBJ1-5; D may be TRBD1 (5 bases). The CDR3 sequence is 15 residues long. Trimming left V 5 bases short and J 5 bases short, with 16 bases between. The CDR3: CASSKKGNGDQPQHF. The CDR3, as DNA: TGTGCCAGCAGTAAGAAGGGGAATGGGGATCAGCCCCAGCATTTT.

This rearrangement joins TRBV14 to TRBJ1-4; 9 bases align to TRBD1. The junction had 9 bases not matched to a gene; V was cut back by 6 bases and J by 4 bases. This CDR3 region has 16 residues. The germline V gene encodes CDR1 SGHDN and CDR2 FVKESK. The CDR3 sequence is CASSRRTGQGNEKLFF. The CDR3 DNA reads TGTGCCAGCAGTCGAAGGACGGGACAGGGTAATGAAAAACTGTTTTTT. The complete variable domain, with remaining parts taken from reference TRBV14 and TRBJ1-4, reads EAGVTQFPSHSVIEKGQTVTLRCDPISGHDNLYWYRRVMGKEIKFLLHFVKESKQDESGMPNNRFLAERTGGTYSTLKVQPAELEDSGVYFCASSRRTGQGNEKLFFGSGTQLSVL.

This clonotype was recorded a few times. The chain uses TRBV20-1 and TRBJ2-5, with 7 nucleotides matching TRBD2. The length of the CDR3 is 16 residues. The junction had 7 bases not matched to a gene; V was cut back by 0 bases and J by 0 bases. Germline values: CDR1 DFQATT, CDR2 SNEGSKA (reference sequence). The CDR3 nucleotides are TGCAGTGCTAGAGATTATAGCGGGCCTTACCAAGAGACCCAGTACTTC. It translates to CSARDYSGPYQETQYF.

The table lists this clonotype with many counts. The chain has TRBV20-1 and TRBJ2-7, with unresolved D. V dropped 1 base and J dropped 1 base, with 8 bases sitting between them. CDR1 DFQATT and CDR2 SNEGSKA come from the germline V gene (reference sequence). The CDR3 runs 13 residues. The CDR3 DNA reads TGCAGTGCTAGAGTAGCTAGGTCCTACGAGCAGTACTTC. This encodes CSARVARSYEQYF.

The chain uses TRBV6-7 and TRBJ1-6, with D uncertain. TRBV6-7 falls under the ORF class, with uncertain function. The V and J ends lost 7 bases and 8 bases respectively, with 15 bases between them. The CDR3 contains 14 residues. The CDR3 sequence: CASNEKTTDSPLHF. As DNA, the CDR3 is TGTGCCAGCAACGAAAAAACTACAGATTCACCCCTCCACTTT.

There are a few counts of this clonotype. The chain joins TRBV21-1 to TRBJ1-1; TRBD1 is taken as the D call from the table, unchecked against the DNA. TRBV21-1 is deemed a pseudogene. The CDR3 loop spans 15 amino acids. The CDR3, as DNA: TGTGCCAGCAGCAAAGACGAGACAGTTAACACTGAAGCTTTCTTT. Its translation is CASSKDETVNTEAFF.